The entry below gives a single T cell receptor beta chain sequence along with its context. V was trimmed by 2 bases and J by 0 bases, leaving 10 bases between them. This CDR3 is 16 amino acids long. Germline assignment: CDR1 KGHSH and CDR2 LQKENI. This sample was taken from a study of blood T cell repertoires in COVID-19. Libraries were prepared by immunoSEQ multiplex PCR; TCRdb keeps only in-frame clonotypes and omits some of them. Altogether some 300,000 clones are present, approximately 88% being singletons, with the ten largest covering approximately 6.6%. Sequencing was done on a sample of peripheral blood. The gene calls are TRBV18 and TRBJ2-2; possibly TRBD1 for D (5 bases). The TCR sequence derives from a woman aged 30 to 39 who had recovered from COVID-19. The CDR3 here is CASSPGHLANTGELFF. In nucleotides, the CDR3 is TGTGCCAGCTCACCAGGACACCTCGCGAACACCGGGGAGCTGTTTTTT.